The TCR beta chain under discussion was sequenced for a study of post-analysis software for immune sequencing data. General study points: By F measure, strong co-clustering occurred among samples prepared in the same batch.

Researchers reported that TCR beta cDNA libraries carried unique molecular identifiers. MiXCR, applied by TCRdb to the PCR reads, yields one record per CDR3 protein. The sample has some 450,000 distinct CDR3 sequences; under 55% are singletons. This clonotype was recorded a few times. The antigen remains undetermined. What was sequenced was blood. This sequence was found in a girl aged 10 to 17 with multiple sclerosis.

The DNA of the CDR3 is TGTGCCAGCAGAGGACAGACTAGTTCCGTGAGCACAGATACGCAGTATTTT. Translated, it gives CASRGQTSSVSTDTQYF. V usage is TRBV5-5 and J usage is TRBJ2-3; either TRBD1 or TRBD2 may fit D (6 bases each). This CDR3 is 17 amino acids long. V was cut by 5 bases and J by 0 bases, with 19 bases left in between. Per the germline V gene, CDR1 is SGHKS and CDR2 is YYEKEE (reference sequence).